This TCR beta chain was sequenced during a study of identifying expanded T cells in peripheral blood. Concerning this clone itself: Its matching antigen is unknown.

Study-level findings and limits: Roughly two-week clone count variance significantly increased as total template count grew. Differentially abundant clones: about 1.2 between replicates, about 16 at roughly 13 days, less than 20 at four.

Using immunoSEQ multiplex PCR, the repertoire was profiled, and TCRdb retains in-frame clones only, with some absent. Of approximately 100,000 clones detected, 85% to 90% appear once; the ten largest clones hold roughly 17%. The trim removed 0 bases at V and 5 bases at J, leaving 5 bases unmatched. There are 16 residues in the CDR3. CDR1 is KGHSH and CDR2 is LQKENI in the germline V gene. No infections or other immune events were documented during collection. The sequence came from a person between 18 and 75 years old in good health. The specimen was blood. The chain links TRBV18 to TRBJ1-1; 11 bases align to TRBD1. The CDR3 spells CASSPPRGTGGTEAFF. Here the CDR3 DNA reads TGTGCCAGCTCACCACCGCGGGGGACAGGGGGGACTGAAGCTTTCTTT.